Here is one T cell receptor (beta chain) with its context. Its specificity is unknown. Having been cultured for approximately ten days, the cells underwent CD4+ T cell isolation. Each vaccine recipient was nucleocapsid antibody negative and had no prior SARS-CoV-2 infection. This specimen comes from a study of vaccination effects on CD4 cells after COVID-19. Looked up from germline, CDR1 is KGHSH and CDR2 is LQKENI. V gave up 3 bases and J gave up 5 bases; unmatched junction bases: 6. There are 14 residues in the CDR3. TCRdb's table, derived via immunoSEQ multiplex PCR, lists solely in-frame clones and lacks some. The sample contains under 40,000 clones, around 70% of which appear only once. Regarding the study as a whole: Infection-derived and vaccine-derived clones contracted markedly late after vaccination. Only a few convalescent patients and no early post-infection timepoints featured in the study.

The chain combines TRBV18 with TRBJ2-7, with 8 bases fitting TRBD1. This specimen consisted of CD4+ T cells from PBMCs cultured without peptide, obtained before COVID-19 vaccination. This clonotype was obtained from a human donor who received a COVID-19 vaccine. Here the CDR3 reads CASSPDRAVNEQYF. For the CDR3, the DNA is TGTGCCAGCTCACCGGACAGGGCCGTCAACGAGCAGTACTTC.